This T cell receptor (beta chain) was sequenced during a study of blood T cell repertoires in COVID-19. Study details: COVID-19 samples from acute and convalescent phases originated in the United States, Italy and Spain. In each case, the material was cDNA or gDNA derived from T cells, B-cell-depleted T cells, or PBMCs.

J lost 6 bases, V lost 1 base, and 6 bases had no gene match. The CDR3 covers 15 residues. Germline V gene lookup returns CDR1 SGHRS and CDR2 YFSETQ. Original analysis: Reference gene primer amplification gave nucleated cell count estimates. TCRdb keeps only in-frame clones here, not all; method: immunoSEQ multiplex PCR. The V and J calls and the clone size are those of that table, but D and trimming were determined from the DNA. The sample holds some 290,000 clones, 80% to 90% seen once. The specimen sequenced was peripheral blood. J is TRBJ2-1 and V is TRBV5-1, with 8 bases fitting TRBD2. This receptor was obtained from a woman aged 25 to 39 with COVID-19, enrolled during active disease. This CDR3 is CASSLRRGVFNEQFF. The CDR3 DNA reads as TGCGCCAGCAGCTTGAGGCGGGGGGTATTCAATGAGCAGTTCTTC.